This T cell receptor beta chain emerged from a study of blood T cell repertoires in COVID-19. Overall study context: Whether acute or convalescent, the COVID-19 samples came from the United States, Italy and Spain. PBMCs, B-cell-depleted T cells, or T cells provided the cDNA or gDNA that made up the material.

As originally analysed: Quantification of nucleated cells was approximated via reference gene primer amplification. Repertoires were generated with immunoSEQ multiplex PCR, while TCRdb's copy carries only in-frame clones and drops some. That table supplies the V and J calls and clone size; D and trimming were determined from the DNA. The profile shows tens of thousands of clones, around 87% of them singletons. The source of this sequence is a woman of 80 years or more with acute or convalescent COVID-19. Material for sequencing was peripheral blood.

The CDR3 sequence: CSAETGAEAFF. The CDR3 DNA follows: TGCAGTGCTGAGACAGGGGCTGAAGCTTTCTTT. V and J are TRBV20-1 and TRBJ1-1; 8 positions match TRBD1. The ends lost 5 bases at V and 6 bases at J; junction bases unmatched: 2. The germline V gene encodes CDR1 DFQATT and CDR2 SNEGSKA (reference sequence). The CDR3 length is 11 residues.